A selection of T cell receptor beta chains follows, all from one sample in a study of cytomegalovirus exposure and HLA in healthy donors. The table came from immunoSEQ multiplex PCR; TCRdb's copy has only in-frame clones and leaves some out. The sample carries about 110,000 clones, around 85% recorded once. The source material was PBMCs. Receptors originate from a man aged 25 to 40 in good health and CMV-seronegative. Both conserved end residues are part of each CDR3. Fields, in order: D gene, V gene, clone size, J gene, CDR3 protein, CDR3 DNA. D genes are given only for firm matches. Clone size is stated in some rows and not others, as once, few, many or a class when expanded.

D: -
V: TRBV7-9
size: -
J: TRBJ1-4
CDR3: CASSQVGATNEKLFF
DNA: TGTGCCAGCAGCCAAGTCGGGGCAACTAATGAAAAACTGTTTTTT

D: -
V: TRBV13
size: -
J: TRBJ2-5
CDR3: CASSLSSTVPQYF
DNA: TGTGCCAGCAGCTTATCTAGCACAGTGCCCCAGTACTTC

D: -
V: TRBV10-1
size: -
J: TRBJ1-5
CDR3: CASSPGLGVQPQHF
DNA: TGCGCCAGCAGTCCGGGACTTGGAGTGCAGCCCCAGCATTTT

D: -
V: TRBV5-6
size: -
J: TRBJ1-1
CDR3: CASSLVGAPEAFF
DNA: TGTGCCAGCAGCTTGGTAGGGGCCCCTGAAGCTTTCTTT

D: TRBD1
V: TRBV7-7
size: -
J: TRBJ1-4
CDR3: CASSPTGLNEKLFF
DNA: TGTGCTAGCAGCCCGACAGGGCTTAATGAAAAACTGTTTTTT

D: -
V: TRBV23-1
size: -
J: TRBJ1-2
CDR3: CASSQSRARGAF
DNA: TGCGCCAGCAGTCAATCTAGGGCCCGGGGGGCCTTC

D: -
V: TRBV2
size: -
J: TRBJ1-2
CDR3: CASSGGRAGYGYTF
DNA: TGTGCCAGCTCCGGGGGGCGCGCAGGCTATGGCTACACCTTC

D: -
V: TRBV28
size: -
J: TRBJ1-1
CDR3: CASSGWGRTEAFF
DNA: TGTGCCAGCTCCGGGTGGGGGCGGACTGAAGCTTTCTTT

D: -
V: TRBV7-9
size: -
J: TRBJ1-2
CDR3: CASSLIAQAGGYTF
DNA: TGTGCCAGCAGCTTAATTGCCCAAGCAGGGGGCTACACCTTC

D: TRBD1
V: TRBV27
size: few
J: TRBJ2-7
CDR3: CASANDRGPYEQYF
DNA: TGTGCCAGCGCTAATGACAGGGGTCCCTACGAGCAGTACTTC

D: TRBD2
V: TRBV10-1
size: -
J: TRBJ2-3
CDR3: CASSESSGGADTQYF
DNA: TGCGCCAGCAGTGAGTCTAGCGGGGGGGCAGATACGCAGTATTTT

D: TRBD2
V: TRBV5-1
size: once
J: TRBJ2-1
CDR3: CASSLTGGPNNEQFF
DNA: TGCGCCAGCAGCTTAACGGGGGGGCCGAACAATGAGCAGTTCTTC

D: TRBD2
V: TRBV25-1
size: -
J: TRBJ2-4
CDR3: CASSAPPRGRAKNIQYF
DNA: TGTGCCAGCAGTGCCCCACCGCGGGGGAGGGCCAAAAACATTCAGTACTTC